This TCR beta chain was documented in a study of technical replicates of blood from four donors. Per germline, CDR1 SGHAT and CDR2 FQNNGV. J was trimmed by 4 bases and V by 6 bases; bases with no gene match: 13. The CDR3 consists of 17 residues. This table comes from immunoSEQ multiplex PCR, and its TCRdb copy is limited to in-frame clones, with some not included. Of 55,000 to 65,000 clones in the sample, just over 90% were seen once. The sample was PBMCs. The rearrangement uses TRBV11-2 and TRBJ2-7; 12 bases line up with TRBD1. This TCR derives from a human donor in good health. Some clones in this sample may be carry-over from other donors' samples. CDR3 sequence: CASRRGKGTGGQYEQYF. CDR3 bases: TGTGCCAGCAGAAGGGGTAAAGGGACAGGGGGCCAATACGAGCAGTACTTC.